The source of this T cell receptor (beta chain) is a study of identical twins. Between the trimmed V and J ends, which lost 1 base and 5 bases, there was a span of 11 bases. Looked up from germline, CDR1 is MNHNS and CDR2 is SASEGT. The CDR3 loop spans 14 amino acids. Whole-study results and caveats: Findings came from cross-sectional statistics, without long-term follow-up of donors. Beta out-of-frame sequences showed weaker excess twin sharing. Carriage of fewer insertions was seen in abundant cord blood beta clonotypes, whereas memory repertoires showed none.

Addition of a universal primer site occurred through template switching, and cDNA carried unique molecular identifiers. TCRdb passed the 5' RACE reads through MiXCR, listing each CDR3 protein once. The data contain about 530,000 distinct CDR3 sequences, about 22% of them singletons. This clonotype was picked up a small number of times. Antigen: not known. The same data also contributed to another study, on yellow fever vaccine responses in identical twins.

This clonotype originated in a woman aged 18-30 years in good health. The sample comprised CD4+ T cells sorted from blood. The rearrangement links TRBV6-1 to TRBJ1-2; D uncertain. The CDR3: CASSEGAIGYGYTF. In nucleotides, the CDR3 is TGTGCCAGCAGTGAAGGGGCCATTGGGTATGGCTACACCTTC.